This is a list of T cell receptor beta chains from one sample in a study of identical twins. Using its own MiXCR run on the 5' RACE reads, TCRdb lists one record per CDR3 protein. The sample lists 250,000 or so distinct CDR3 sequences, about an eighth seen once, with under 4.5% in the top ten. Another study also made use of these data, one on yellow fever vaccine responses in identical twins.

Sequenced material: memory (CD45RO+) T cells sorted from blood. Receptors were obtained from a woman younger than 30 in good health. Both conserved end residues are trimmed from each CDR3. Clone size is given for some rows only: seen once, a few or many times, or a class if the clone is expanded.

cdr3_aa v_call cdr3_length clone_size j_call
ASSRDRGLSEQY TRBV7-2 12 few TRBJ2-7
AISTGTNSETQY TRBV10-3 12 few TRBJ2-5
ASSFGLAPVGDTQY TRBV7-6 14 - TRBJ2-3
ASSFLFSGRSYEQY TRBV5-6 14 few TRBJ2-7
ASSWGLAGAGDTQY TRBV5-1 14 - TRBJ2-3
ASSLSGTGEEQY TRBV25-1 12 - TRBJ2-7
ASSPLTSLNEQF TRBV14 12 - TRBJ2-1
ASSYNTGAPH TRBV5-4 10 few TRBJ2-3
ASSLPTTNTGELF TRBV6-1 13 few TRBJ2-2
ASSYSAGATEAF TRBV6-5 12 - TRBJ1-1
ASSSPGDSPLH TRBV27 11 - TRBJ1-6
ASSMGTGNYGYT TRBV19 12 few TRBJ1-2
SARGETSGAYEQY TRBV20-1 13 many TRBJ2-7
ASSAPSGPQH TRBV2 10 - TRBJ1-5
SAREGQGRQETQY TRBV20-1 13 - TRBJ2-5
ASSRDRGVEETQY TRBV28 13 many TRBJ2-5
ASSISAGANVLT TRBV19 12 few TRBJ2-6
ASNRQGQETQY TRBV5-4 11 - TRBJ2-5
ASSFWGRPGNTIY TRBV12-3/TRBV12-4 13 few TRBJ1-3
ASSAPRTEAF TRBV7-2 10 few TRBJ1-1
CARDLSDSGIYEQY TRBV20-1 14 - TRBJ2-7
ASSQDYGTSVEQY TRBV3-1 13 - TRBJ2-7
ASSFQLPGLHNEQF TRBV27 14 - TRBJ2-1
SVPTSGNTDTQY TRBV29-1 12 - TRBJ2-3
SARAGQDTQY TRBV20-1 10 many TRBJ2-3
ASSLAGDTYQETQY TRBV5-1 14 many TRBJ2-5
ASSPTLKQGAHGYT TRBV18 14 - TRBJ1-2
ASSPLAGLTNNEQF TRBV5-1 14 - TRBJ2-1
AWRGQGTGELF TRBV30 11 - TRBJ2-2
ASSPASTGELF TRBV4-2 11 few TRBJ2-2
ASSLGASGGVVEQY TRBV11-2 14 - TRBJ2-7
ASSLRASGRTYEQY TRBV7-2 14 few TRBJ2-7